The text below deals with one TCR beta chain. As yet, its antigen is unknown. The CDR3 covers 14 residues. Between the trimmed V and J ends, which lost 2 bases and 9 bases, there was a span of 14 bases. Germline lookup yields CDR1 MNHNS and CDR2 SASEGT. The data stem from a study of shared clonotypes between healthy human individuals. Study details: Each donor's CD4 naive and CD4 memory cells filled three plates apiece, CD8 naive two, and CD8 memory one.

Naive CD8 populations comprised CD45RO-negative cells positively selected for CCR7, excluding terminally differentiated effector memory CD45RA+ cells. In the authors' methods: ImmunoSEQ output held junction-only sequences without quality scores, so filtering differed. Assay used: immunoSEQ multiplex PCR; TCRdb lists only in-frame clones, some missing. The DNA gave D and trimming, while V, J and clone size come from that table. This sample yields some 2,000,000 clones, of which around 96% are seen a single time; around 1.1% belongs to the top ten. Overall study findings and caveats: Rarefaction analysis demonstrated incomplete sorted-subset sequencing notwithstanding large depth. Generally, naive subsets (rather than memory subsets) showed larger estimated richness.

This chain connects TRBV6-1 to TRBJ1-5; D ambiguous. The sample was naive CD8+ T cells sorted from blood. The source is a man between 18 and 29 years old in good health. CDR3: CASSEYRVMSPQHF. CDR3 coding DNA: TGTGCCAGCAGTGAATACCGGGTGATGTCGCCCCAGCATTTT.